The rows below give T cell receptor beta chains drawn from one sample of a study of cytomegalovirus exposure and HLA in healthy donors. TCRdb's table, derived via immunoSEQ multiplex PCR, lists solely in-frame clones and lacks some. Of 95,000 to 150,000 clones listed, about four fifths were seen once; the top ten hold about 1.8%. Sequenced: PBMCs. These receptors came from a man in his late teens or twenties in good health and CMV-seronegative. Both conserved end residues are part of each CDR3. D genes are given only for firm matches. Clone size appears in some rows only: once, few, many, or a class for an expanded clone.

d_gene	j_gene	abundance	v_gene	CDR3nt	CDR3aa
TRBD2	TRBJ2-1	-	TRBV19	TGTGCCAGTAGTCAAGCGGGGGGGTACAATGAGCAGTTCTTC	CASSQAGGYNEQFF
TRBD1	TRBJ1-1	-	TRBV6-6	TGTGCCAGCAGAATGACAGGGGGCACTGAAGCTTTCTTT	CASRMTGGTEAFF
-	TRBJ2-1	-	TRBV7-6	TGTGCCAGCAGCTCCAGCGGGCCCTACAATGAGCAGTTCTTC	CASSSSGPYNEQFF
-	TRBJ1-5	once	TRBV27	TGTGCCAGCAGTTGGACTAGCCCTTATTATGGCAATCAGCCCCAGCATTTT	CASSWTSPYYGNQPQHF
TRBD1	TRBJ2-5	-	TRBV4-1	TGCGCCAGCAGCCAAGGGACAGGCCACCAAGAGACCCAGTACTTC	CASSQGTGHQETQYF
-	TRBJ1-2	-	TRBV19	TGTGCCTCCCAACGCAGGGGTCCTGCTAACTATGGCTACACCTTC	CASQRRGPANYGYTF
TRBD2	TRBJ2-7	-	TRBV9	TGTGCCAGCAGCGTAGCAGTAGCGGGGGCCTACTACGAGCAGTACTTC	CASSVAVAGAYYEQYF
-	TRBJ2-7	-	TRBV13	TGTGCCAGCAGCTCTAAAGCGAACTACGAGCAGTACTTC	CASSSKANYEQYF
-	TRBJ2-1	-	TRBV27	TGTGCCAGCAGCTATCGGGGCTCCTACAATGAGCAGTTCTTC	CASSYRGSYNEQFF
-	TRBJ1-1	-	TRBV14	TGTGCCAGCAGCCAAGAATGGCAGGTCGGGAACACTGAAGCTTTCTTT	CASSQEWQVGNTEAFF
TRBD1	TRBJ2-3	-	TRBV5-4	TGTGCCAGCAGCCCCCCGGGACAGGGGATCACAGATACGCAGTATTTT	CASSPPGQGITDTQYF
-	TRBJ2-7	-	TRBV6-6	TGTGCCAGCAGAAGGACAGCCCGGGGCTACTACGAGCAGTACTTC	CASRRTARGYYEQYF
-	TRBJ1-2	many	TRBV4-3	TGCGCCAGCAGCCAAGATTATCTGGGACTCTATGGCTACACCTTC	CASSQDYLGLYGYTF
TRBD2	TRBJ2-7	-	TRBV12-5	TGTGCTAGTGGTTCGGCCGGGAGGACCCACCCGTCCTACGAGCAGTACTTC	CASGSAGRTHPSYEQYF
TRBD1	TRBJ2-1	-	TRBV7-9	TGTGCCAGCACCATTCAGAGGGGGCGCGTAAATGAGCAGTTCTTC	CASTIQRGRVNEQFF
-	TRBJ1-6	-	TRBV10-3	TGTGCCATCAGTGAAGCAGAGGATTCACCCCTCCACTTT	CAISEAEDSPLHF
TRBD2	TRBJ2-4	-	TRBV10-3	TGTGCCATCAGCTCCGGGACTAGCGGGGGGCTAGCCAAAAACATTCAGTACTTC	CAISSGTSGGLAKNIQYF
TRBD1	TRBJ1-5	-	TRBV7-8	TGTGCCAGCAGCTCGCCGGCAGGGGGGACCAATCAGCCCCAGCATTTT	CASSSPAGGTNQPQHF
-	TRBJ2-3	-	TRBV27	TGTGCCAGCAGTTTATACGGAGGTGTCGCGGCAGATACGCAGTATTTT	CASSLYGGVAADTQYF
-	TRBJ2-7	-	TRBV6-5	TGTGCCAGCAGTTACTCAGGGGATCCCTACGAGCAGTACTTC	CASSYSGDPYEQYF
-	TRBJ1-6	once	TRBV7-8	TGTGCCAGCACCCCGACTCGGGGAAATTATAATTCACCCCTCCACTTT	CASTPTRGNYNSPLHF
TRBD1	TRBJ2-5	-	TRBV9	TGTGCCAGCAGCGTCGACAGGGCTCGTGAGACCCAGTACTTC	CASSVDRARETQYF
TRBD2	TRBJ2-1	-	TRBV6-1	TGTGCCAGCAGTGATAGCGGGGGGGCACTCAATGAGCAGTTCTTC	CASSDSGGALNEQFF
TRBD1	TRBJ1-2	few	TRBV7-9	TGTGCCAGCAGCTTAGGGACAGGGAACTATGGCTACACCTTC	CASSLGTGNYGYTF
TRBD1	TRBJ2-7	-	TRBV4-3	TGCGCCAGCAGCCAGGACAGGGACTCCTACGAGCAGTACTTC	CASSQDRDSYEQYF
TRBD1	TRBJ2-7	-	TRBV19	TGTGCCACCCAGAGGGGACAGGTAGGAGACGAGCAGTACTTC	CATQRGQVGDEQYF
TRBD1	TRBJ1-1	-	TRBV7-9	TGTGCCAGCAGCTTAGCCGGGACAGCGAACACTGAAGCTTTCTTT	CASSLAGTANTEAFF
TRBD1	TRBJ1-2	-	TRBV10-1	TGCGCCAGCAGTGAGGACCGTATCGGGACAGGGGTAGATGGCTACACCTTC	CASSEDRIGTGVDGYTF
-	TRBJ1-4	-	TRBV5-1	TGCGCCAGCAGCTTGGCGGGAGAGCCATATAATGAAAAACTGTTTTTT	CASSLAGEPYNEKLFF
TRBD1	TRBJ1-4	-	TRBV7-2	TGTGCCAGCAGCCCTAGGACAGGCGAAAAACTGTTTTTT	CASSPRTGEKLFF
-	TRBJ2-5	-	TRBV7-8	TGTGCCAGCAGCTTTCCCTCGTACCAAGAGACCCAGTACTTC	CASSFPSYQETQYF
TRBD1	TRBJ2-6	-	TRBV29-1	TGCAGTGTCACAGGGGTTTATAACGAACCTGGGGCCAACGTCCTGACTTTC	CSVTGVYNEPGANVLTF
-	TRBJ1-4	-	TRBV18	TGTGCCAGCTCCCCGGGGAGATCTAATGAAAAACTGTTTTTT	CASSPGRSNEKLFF
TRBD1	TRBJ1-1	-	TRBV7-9	TGTGCCAGCAGCTTAACAGGGGGCGCGCCGGACACTGAAGCTTTCTTT	CASSLTGGAPDTEAFF
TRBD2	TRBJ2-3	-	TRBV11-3	TGTGCCAGCAGCCGAATAGGTGGGGGGGCAGATACGCAGTATTTT	CASSRIGGGADTQYF
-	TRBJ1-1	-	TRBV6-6	TGTGCCAGCAGTTACAGGGGAGGGGACACTGAAGCTTTCTTT	CASSYRGGDTEAFF
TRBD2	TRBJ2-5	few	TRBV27	TGTGCCACCTCCGGGGCACCTAGCGGGGGCCTCCAAGAGACCCAGTACTTC	CATSGAPSGGLQETQYF
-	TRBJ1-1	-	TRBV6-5	TGTGCCTCAACAGGGATTGTGAACACTGAAGCTTTCTTT	CASTGIVNTEAFF
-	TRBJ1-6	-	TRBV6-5	TGTGCCAGCAGATCCCCTGGTGATAGTAATTCACCCCTCCACTTT	CASRSPGDSNSPLHF
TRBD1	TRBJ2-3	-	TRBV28	TGTGCCAGCAGTCCCGGACAGGGGCCCACAGATACGCAGTATTTT	CASSPGQGPTDTQYF
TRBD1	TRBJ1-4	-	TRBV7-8	TGTGCCAGCAGCTTGCAGGACAGGGTTGCTAATGAAAAACTGTTTTTT	CASSLQDRVANEKLFF
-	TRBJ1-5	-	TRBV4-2	TGTGCCAGCAGCCAAGATTTGGGAGGGGATCAGCCCCAGCATTTT	CASSQDLGGDQPQHF
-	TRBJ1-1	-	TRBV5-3	TGTGCCAGAGCGTTCGGTTTCGTGAACACTGAAGCTTTCTTT	CARAFGFVNTEAFF
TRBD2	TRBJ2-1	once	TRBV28	TGTGCCAGCAGTAAGACTAGCGGCAATGAGCAGTTCTTC	CASSKTSGNEQFF
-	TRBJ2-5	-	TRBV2	TGTGCCAGCAGGGAGACAAGTGGGGCCCAAGAGACCCAGTACTTC	CASRETSGAQETQYF
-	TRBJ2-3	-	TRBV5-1	TGCGCCAGCAGCTTGGCCGGGGTAGGGTCAGATACGCAGTATTTT	CASSLAGVGSDTQYF
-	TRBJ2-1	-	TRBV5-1	TGCGCCAGCAGCTTTGATGAGGGTGAGCAGTTCTTC	CASSFDEGEQFF
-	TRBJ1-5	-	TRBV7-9	TGTGCCAGCAGCTTGAACTCGGGGTTTCAGCCCCAGCATTTT	CASSLNSGFQPQHF
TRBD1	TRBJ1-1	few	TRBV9	TGTGCCAGCAGCGTAGGGTGGGATACAGGGGAAGGCACTGAAGCTTTCTTT	CASSVGWDTGEGTEAFF
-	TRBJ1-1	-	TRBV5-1	TGCGCCAGCAGCTCGGCTGGAGGTGGCACTGAAGCTTTCTTT	CASSSAGGGTEAFF
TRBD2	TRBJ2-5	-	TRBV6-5	TGTGCCAGCGGTCGCGGGGGGGCGCGGGAGACCCAGTACTTC	CASGRGGARETQYF
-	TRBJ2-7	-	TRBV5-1	TGCGCCAGCAGCCCCCTACCCCGGACCAGGGTGGGATCCTACGAGCAGTACTTC	CASSPLPRTRVGSYEQYF
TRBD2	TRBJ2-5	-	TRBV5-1	TGCGCCAGCAGTCAGCACGACCGGACTAGCGAAGAGACCCAGTACTTC	CASSQHDRTSEETQYF
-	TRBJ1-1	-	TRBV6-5	TGTGCCAGCAGTTACGTCAGAGGGAATGAAGCTTTCTTT	CASSYVRGNEAFF
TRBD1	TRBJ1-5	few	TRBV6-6	TGTGCCAGCACCATGGGACAGGTAATGGGTCAGCCCCAGCATTTT	CASTMGQVMGQPQHF